This T cell receptor beta chain is drawn from a study of T cells after yellow fever vaccination. Study observations and caveats: The study re-detected most primary-vaccination clones after the booster (roughly 96% CD4, roughly 91% CD8). Some clonotypes were seen in both the CD4 and the CD8 compartments. These made up a small share and likely arose from convergent recombination.

This clonotype was detected only a few times. Its specificity is unknown. Trimming cost V 3 bases and J 8 bases; bases outside gene matches: 15. The CDR3 contains 17 residues. Germline V lookup: CDR1 LGHNA, CDR2 YSLEER. TCRdb redid the calling of the 5' RACE reads with MiXCR, one entry per CDR3 protein. Among hundreds of thousands of distinct CDR3 sequences, roughly 14% were seen once, and the ten largest hold over 12%. The sequencing used PBMCs, collected on the day of the yellow fever booster vaccination. V and J are TRBV4-3 and TRBJ1-4; 7 bases match TRBD1. The sequence was collected from a man aged 25-45 years who received the YFV17D yellow fever vaccine. This CDR3 is CASSHDTGVQNIEKLFF. The CDR3 coding sequence is TGCGCCAGCAGCCACGATACAGGGGTACAGAACATCGAAAAACTGTTTTTT.